A selection of T cell receptor beta chains follows, all from one sample in a study of T cell responses to AZD1222 COVID-19 vaccine. Assay: immunoSEQ multiplex PCR; the TCRdb copy retains only in-frame clones and omits some. The sample lists more than 110,000 clones; around 93% were seen once. Source: peripheral blood, taken on day 0 of AZD1222 vaccination. These receptor sequences come from an adult in good health. CDR3s include the opening cysteine and the closing phenylalanine or tryptophan. Clone size is shown for a subset of rows, as once, few, many or a class of expanded clone.

clone_size	cdr3_length	j_call	v_call	cdr3_aa
.	14	TRBJ2-7	TRBV11-2	CASSSNGGIHEQYF
once	13	TRBJ2-1	TRBV12-3/TRBV12-4	CASTGTIYNEQFF
.	14	TRBJ2-7	TRBV5-4	CASSRGTGIYEQYF
.	13	TRBJ2-1	TRBV7-9	CASEKRGYNEQFF
.	13	TRBJ1-5	TRBV11-3	CASSAQGNQPQHF
.	12	TRBJ2-3	TRBV12-5	CASGLVLFTQYF
few	14	TRBJ2-7	TRBV27	CASSRGQGPYEQYF
.	18	TRBJ1-2	TRBV9	CASSVNWNISTSNYGYTF
.	14	TRBJ2-7	TRBV11-3	CASSFSQNTYEQYF
.	16	TRBJ2-1	TRBV11-2	CASRPTRGGMEHEQFF
.	16	TRBJ1-4	TRBV5-5	CASSLEGDRAYEKLFF
.	12	TRBJ2-7	TRBV12-3/TRBV12-4	CASSTRLHEQYF
.	12	TRBJ1-2	TRBV28	CASSPTGEGYTF
.	14	TRBJ2-2	TRBV5-1	CASSLGPSTGELFF
.	18	TRBJ1-2	TRBV13	CASSSLGTGGRTNYGYTF
.	16	TRBJ2-1	TRBV7-2	CASSFGATRRISEQFF
.	12	TRBJ2-7	TRBV25-1	CASSEALYEQYF
.	14	TRBJ1-4	TRBV5-4	CASSFPGDGEKLFF
.	12	TRBJ1-5	TRBV2	CASTGDNQPQHF
.	14	TRBJ1-2	TRBV6-5	CASRAGHANYGYTF
.	16	TRBJ1-1	TRBV4-1	CASSQEPTGHSTEAFF
once	11	TRBJ2-2	TRBV19	CASRNTGELFF
.	14	TRBJ1-1	TRBV5-4	CASRPRAVNTEAFF
.	17	TRBJ1-1	TRBV9	CASSGLEATPSDTEAFF
.	12	TRBJ2-7	TRBV5-5	CASSFGSYEQYF
.	16	TRBJ2-7	TRBV6-1	CASSALQGAISYEQYF
.	12	TRBJ1-2	TRBV25-1	CASRDRGSGYTF
few	14	TRBJ2-2	TRBV6-5	CASRYTGGTGELFF
.	15	TRBJ1-2	TRBV6-6	CASSLQGGTTYGYTF
.	14	TRBJ2-1	TRBV13	CASSWELSGHEQFF
once	14	TRBJ2-5	TRBV2	CASRHRDRGETQYF
.	16	TRBJ2-1	TRBV4-1	CASSVGPKHTYNEQFF
.	16	TRBJ2-5	TRBV11-2	CASSSRLAGGKETQYF
.	15	TRBJ1-1	TRBV10-2	CASSEGQRMNTEAFF
.	15	TRBJ1-6	TRBV6-5	CASSLQGAYDSPLHF
.	15	TRBJ2-1	TRBV3-1/TRBV3-2	CASSPDRGDIDEQFF
.	15	TRBJ2-7	TRBV30	CAWRGLAGSSYEQYF
.	15	TRBJ1-3	TRBV10-3	CAIIDPGRSGNTIYF
.	14	TRBJ1-4	TRBV10-3	CAISGGKTNEKLFF
once	14	TRBJ2-7	TRBV2	CASSQDWLPSEQYF
.	14	TRBJ1-6	TRBV18	CASSRRQYNSPLHF
.	15	TRBJ2-5	TRBV9	CASSVEGGSRETQYF